The 21 T cell receptor beta chains below all came from one sample that was sequenced in a study of cytomegalovirus exposure and HLA in healthy donors. Libraries were prepared by immunoSEQ multiplex PCR; TCRdb keeps only in-frame clonotypes and omits some of them. The sample has 200,000 to 250,000 clones, 88% seen once. The sequenced sample consisted of PBMCs. The origin of the receptors is a woman in her late teens or twenties in good health and CMV-seronegative.

The chain has TRBV7-9 and TRBJ2-1; D may be TRBD2 (5 bases). CDR3 size: 13 residues. Per germline, CDR1 SEHNR and CDR2 FQNEAQ (reference sequence). Between the trimmed V and J ends, which lost 1 base and 7 bases, there was a span of 8 bases. CDR3 residues: CASSLGQRNEQFF. The DNA of the CDR3 is TGTGCCAGCAGCTTAGGGCAGCGGAATGAGCAGTTCTTC.

The J gene is TRBJ2-1, the V gene TRBV18; tentative D call: TRBD2 (5 bases). V was pared by 0 bases and J by 8 bases, with 17 bases between. Germline-derived CDR1 and CDR2 are KGHSH and LQKENI. The CDR3 runs 16 residues. CDR3 amino acids: CASSPPNAELEDEQFF. CDR3 bases: TGTGCCAGCTCACCACCGAACGCGGAGTTGGAGGATGAGCAGTTCTTC.

The CDR3 coding sequence is TGTGCCAGCAGCTGGGGGACTAGCGCCTACGAGCAGTACTTC. It specifies CASSWGTSAYEQYF. The V and J genes are TRBV5-6 and TRBJ2-7, with 10 bases aligning to TRBD2. The CDR3 length is 14 residues. V shed 3 bases, J shed 2 bases, and the junction held 2 bases outside the gene matches. Germline V gene data show CDR1 as SGHDT and CDR2 as YYEEEE.

This chain connects TRBV9 to TRBJ2-7; weak D call: TRBD2 (6 bases). Looked up from germline, CDR1 is SGDLS and CDR2 is YYNGEE. Trimming left V 4 bases short and J 6 bases short, with 23 bases between. This CDR3 has 16 amino acids. CDR3 residues: CASSQNIGTGVTEQYF. The CDR3 DNA is TGTGCCAGCAGCCAGAATATCGGGACGGGAGTAACCGAGCAGTACTTC.

The V gene is TRBV2, the J gene TRBJ1-5; tentatively, D is TRBD1 (6 bases). The CDR3 runs 13 residues. The V gene's germline CDR1 is SNHLY and CDR2 FYNNEI. Trimming stripped 8 bases from V and 2 bases from J, with 10 bases between. Written as DNA, the CDR3 is TGTGCCAGCCAGGGGAGACGCAATCAGCCCCAGCATTTT. Protein product: CASQGRRNQPQHF.

This clone has a handful of counts. The V call is TRBV30, the J call TRBJ1-5; 7 bases are shared with TRBD1. Per the germline V gene, CDR1 is GTSNPN and CDR2 is SVGIG (reference sequence). The V gene end was trimmed by 1 base and the J gene end by 3 bases; junction bases not matched to a gene: 3. This CDR3 spans 14 amino acids. The CDR3 loop is CAWSAGQNNQPQHF. In nucleotides, the CDR3 is TGTGCCTGGAGTGCGGGACAGAACAATCAGCCCCAGCATTTT.

The rearrangement uses TRBV27 and TRBJ2-5, with 8 bases that match TRBD1. The CDR3 spans 15 residues. The V segment lost 5 bases and the J segment 2 bases; nucleotides outside the gene matches: 7. Germline V gene sequence: CDR1 MNHEY, CDR2 SMNVEV (reference sequence). This CDR3 reads CASSLGTGIQETQYF. CDR3 DNA: TGTGCCAGCAGTCTGGGGACAGGTATACAAGAGACCCAGTACTTC.

This clone has just one count. The V and J genes are TRBV28 and TRBJ2-1; no firm D call. Trimming cost V 10 bases and J 0 bases, with 16 bases left between them. Germline lookup yields CDR1 MDHEN and CDR2 SYDVKM. The CDR3 contains 15 residues. This CDR3 reads CATYSSESSYNEQFF. Here the CDR3 DNA reads TGTGCCACCTATAGCTCCGAAAGCTCCTACAATGAGCAGTTCTTC.

The genes are TRBV5-3 and TRBJ2-1; TRBD1 matches 8 bases. TRBV5-3 is designated an ORF whose function remains uncertain. The J segment lost 2 bases and the V segment lost 4 bases, leaving 5 bases of the junction unmatched. The CDR3 is 15 amino acids. CDR3 sequence reads: CARSLGQGTYNEQFF. The CDR3 coding sequence is TGTGCCAGAAGCCTCGGACAGGGAACCTACAATGAGCAGTTCTTC.

The chain is built from TRBV2 and TRBJ2-7; the D is unclear. The germline V gene has CDR1 SNHLY and CDR2 FYNNEI. The CDR3 length is 13 residues. V was shortened by 8 bases and J by 2 bases, with 13 bases between the two germline ends. The CDR3 loop reads CASHPAGAYEQYF. CDR3 nucleotides: TGTGCCAGCCACCCGGCCGGAGCCTACGAGCAGTACTTC.

The J gene is TRBJ1-1, the V gene TRBV6-1, with TRBD1 matching over 10 bases. Trimming cost V 6 bases and J 11 bases; bases outside gene matches: 3. Germline assignment: CDR1 MNHNS and CDR2 SASEGT. The CDR3 is 11 residues long. The CDR3 sequence is CASRLDRGAFF. CDR3 DNA sequence: TGTGCCAGCAGATTGGACAGGGGGGCTTTCTTT.

The genes are TRBV4-3 and TRBJ1-4, with 10 bases fitting TRBD1. The germline V gene has CDR1 LGHNA and CDR2 YSLEER. The CDR3 is 12 residues long. V lost 6 bases and J lost 8; bases outside the gene matches: 0. This CDR3 is CASRTGGEKLFF. CDR3 nucleotides: TGCGCCAGCAGGACAGGGGGCGAAAAACTGTTTTTT.

The rearrangement uses TRBV10-3 and TRBJ2-1; D is uncertain. The CDR3 extends over 13 amino acids. V was pared by 0 bases and J by 8 bases, with 8 bases between. Germline values: CDR1 ENHRY, CDR2 SYGVKD. The CDR3 nucleotides read TGTGCCATCAGTGAGTCAATCGTCGATGAGCAGTTCTTC. It codes for CAISESIVDEQFF.

This rearrangement joins TRBV12-5 to TRBJ1-1, with a tentative D call TRBD1 (6 bases). Germline loops: CDR1 LGHNT, CDR2 FRNRAP. The CDR3 loop spans 14 amino acids. The V gene lost 2 bases and the J gene lost 1 base, with 8 bases spanning the gap. The CDR3: CASGLQGRNTEAFF. CDR3 in DNA: TGTGCTAGTGGTTTGCAGGGGAGGAACACTGAAGCTTTCTTT.

V gene TRBV27 combines with J gene TRBJ2-1; 7 nucleotides match TRBD2. V was pared by 6 bases and J by 8 bases, with 16 bases of the junction left unmatched. The CDR3 length is 16 residues. Germline CDR1 is MNHEY and CDR2 is SMNVEV (reference sequence). The CDR3 region is CASRNYIGEGQDEQFF. The CDR3 DNA is TGTGCCAGCAGGAACTATATAGGGGAGGGCCAGGATGAGCAGTTCTTC.

V gene TRBV27 combines with J gene TRBJ2-1; D call uncertain. V lost 8 bases and J lost 5, with 10 bases in between. Germline-derived CDR1 and CDR2 are MNHEY and SMNVEV (reference sequence). The CDR3 has 12 amino acids. The CDR3 protein is CASLALDNEQFF. The CDR3, as DNA: TGTGCCAGCCTCGCACTTGACAATGAGCAGTTCTTC.

The rearrangement links TRBV27 to TRBJ2-1; perhaps TRBD1 as D (7 bases). Looked up from germline, CDR1 is MNHEY and CDR2 is SMNVEV (reference sequence). The CDR3 is made up of 16 amino acids. V was pared by 7 bases and J by 2 bases, with 18 bases between. The CDR3 spells CASTPVGRGAYNEQFF. The CDR3 nucleotides are TGTGCCAGCACCCCTGTGGGCAGGGGGGCCTACAATGAGCAGTTCTTC.

About this clone: Sequence at one end of the junction differs from germline and may be a read error. The chain carries TRBV6-6 and TRBJ1-1; 7 positions agree with TRBD1. This CDR3 is 12 amino acids long. Per germline, CDR1 MNHNY and CDR2 SVGAGI (reference sequence). The chain's CDR3 is CAISTGETEAFF. The CDR3 nucleotides are TGTGCCATCAGTACAGGGGAGACTGAAGCTTTCTTT.

V gene TRBV2 combines with J gene TRBJ2-7; 13 nucleotides line up with TRBD2. CDR3 length: 16 residues. From germline, CDR1 is SNHLY and CDR2 FYNNEI. The V segment lost 6 bases and the J segment 2 bases; nucleotides outside the gene matches: 7. The CDR3 coding sequence is TGTGCCAGCAGACAGGGACTAGCGGGGTCCGCCTACGAGCAGTACTTC. Amino acid sequence: CASRQGLAGSAYEQYF. Full variable domain (remainder filled in from reference TRBV2 and TRBJ2-7): EPEVTQTPSHQVTQMGQEVILRCVPISNHLYFYWYRQILGQKVEFLVSFYNNEISEKSEIFDDQFSVERPDGSNFTLKIRSTKLEDSAMYFCASRQGLAGSAYEQYFGPGTRLTVT.

V usage is TRBV27 and J usage is TRBJ2-5; TRBD2 aligns across 13 bases. CDR1 is MNHEY, CDR2 SMNVEV, per germline (reference sequence). V dropped 6 bases and J dropped 3; count of bases not matched to a gene: 4. This CDR3 has 15 residues. The CDR3 sequence: CASSVGLAGEETQYF. The CDR3 nucleotides read TGTGCCAGCAGCGTCGGACTAGCGGGAGAAGAGACCCAGTACTTC.

The chain recombines TRBV30 with TRBJ2-7; 11 nucleotides line up with TRBD2. Germline-derived CDR1 and CDR2 are GTSNPN and SVGIG (reference sequence). The CDR3 has 14 amino acids. J gave up 7 bases and V 2 bases, and 7 bases lay outside the gene matches. The CDR3 loop is CAWSPLAGDGEQYF. For the CDR3, the DNA is TGTGCCTGGAGTCCACTAGCGGGAGATGGTGAGCAGTACTTC. Full variable domain (missing parts from reference TRBV30 and TRBJ2-7): SQTIHQWPATLVQPVGSPLSLECTVEGTSNPNLYWYRQAAGRGLQLLFYSVGIGQISSEVPQNLSASRPQDRQFILSSKKLLLSDSGFYLCAWSPLAGDGEQYFGPGTRLTVT.